The 27 T cell receptor beta chains reported below all come from one sample, sequenced in a study of PD-1 blockade in classical Hodgkin lymphoma. There was relapse after autologous stem cell transplantation in every patient, and there was variation in brentuximab vedotin exposure. The method was immunoSEQ multiplex PCR; TCRdb's version includes in-frame clones alone and lacks a portion of them. The repertoire includes 25,000 to 35,000 clones, 83% of them detected once, and around 23% sits in the top ten. This sample comprised peripheral blood mononuclear cells (PBMCs), obtained before the second cycle of nivolumab. These receptors were taken from a human donor with classical Hodgkin lymphoma.

The chain carries TRBV4-1 and TRBJ1-1; D is unclear. The CDR3 loop spans 16 amino acids. V shed 0 bases and J shed 5 bases, with 16 bases lying between them. Per the germline V gene, CDR1 is MGHRA and CDR2 is YSYEKL. This chain's CDR3 is CASSQDMNPSRTEAFF. As DNA, the CDR3 is TGCGCCAGCAGCCAAGATATGAATCCGAGCAGGACTGAAGCTTTCTTT.

The chain uses TRBV6-6 and TRBJ1-1; D is possibly TRBD1 (5 bases). Trimming took off 4 bases at V and 5 bases at J, with 8 bases between the two ends. Germline V lookup: CDR1 MNHNY, CDR2 SVGAGI (reference sequence). This CDR3 comprises 12 residues. CDR3 sequence reads: CASSSGGTEAFF. CDR3 in DNA: TGTGCCAGCAGTTCCGGGGGGACTGAAGCTTTCTTT.

V usage is TRBV19 and J usage is TRBJ1-1, with D possibly matching TRBD1 (5 bases). CDR1 is LNHDA, CDR2 SQIVND, per germline (reference sequence). CDR3 length equals 12 residues. Trimming shortened V by 10 bases and J by 1 base, and 10 bases separated the two germline ends. The CDR3, as DNA: TGTGCCACCGGGACGGGGAACACTGAAGCTTTCTTT. Residues: CATGTGNTEAFF. Drawing the rest from reference TRBV19 and TRBJ1-1, the complete variable domain is DGGITQSPKYLFRKEGQNVTLSCEQNLNHDAMYWYRQDPGQGLRLIYYSQIVNDFQKGDIAEGYSVSREKKESFPLTVTSAQKNPTAFYLCATGTGNTEAFFGQGTRLTVV.

The DNA of the CDR3 is TGTGCCAGCAGTTATAGAGTGGGGCTAGCCAAAAACATTCAGTACTTC. Residues: CASSYRVGLAKNIQYF. The chain is built from TRBV27 and TRBJ2-4; tentatively, D is TRBD1 (5 bases). Germline V lookup: CDR1 MNHEY, CDR2 SMNVEV (reference sequence). Trimming removed 4 bases from V and 0 bases from J, with 13 bases in between. CDR3 length: 16 amino acids.

This sequence joins TRBV2 and TRBJ2-7; TRBD2 agrees at 8 bases. The J segment lost 3 bases and the V segment lost 6 bases, leaving 7 bases of the junction unmatched. This CDR3 contains 14 residues. CDR1 SNHLY and CDR2 FYNNEI come from the germline V gene. CDR3 DNA sequence: TGTGCCAGCAGAGACGGGACTAGGGGCTACGAGCAGTACGTC. This sequence encodes CASRDGTRGYEQYV.

The chain employs TRBV14 and TRBJ2-1; 7 bases are shared with TRBD2. With V trimmed by 8 bases and J by 9 bases, 13 bases remained unmatched. This CDR3 contains 14 residues. The germline V gene encodes CDR1 SGHDN and CDR2 FVKESK. Here the CDR3 DNA reads TGTGCCAGCGGCAGCGGGGCGCCCTTGGGTGAGCAGTTCTTC. Translation gives CASGSGAPLGEQFF.

V gene TRBV6-5 combines with J gene TRBJ1-1; D remains unclear. V lost 5 bases, J lost 5 bases, and 12 bases lay in between. The germline V gene encodes CDR1 MNHEY and CDR2 SVGAGI. The CDR3 totals 13 residues. This chain's CDR3 is CASSTGPWTEAFF. For the CDR3, the DNA is TGTGCCAGCAGTACCGGACCGTGGACTGAAGCTTTCTTT.

The chain recombines TRBV4-2 with TRBJ1-3, with a possible D match to TRBD1 (5 bases). This CDR3 is built from 17 residues. The V gene's germline CDR1 is LGHNA and CDR2 YNFKEQ. Trimming took off 2 bases at V and 0 bases at J, with 14 bases between the two ends. CDR3 sequence reads: CASSQIGTSSSGNTIYF. DNA for the CDR3: TGTGCCAGCAGCCAAATTGGGACTTCCAGCTCTGGAAACACCATATATTTT.

The J gene is TRBJ1-3, the V gene TRBV6-6, with a tentative D call TRBD1 (5 bases). CDR1 is MNHNY and CDR2 is SVGAGI in the germline V gene (reference sequence). Trimming removed 5 bases from V and 11 bases from J, with 16 bases in between. CDR3 length equals 13 residues. The CDR3 nucleotides are TGTGCCAGCAGTCGGACACCCACTACCGCCATATATTTT. Amino acids: CASSRTPTTAIYF.

The chain couples TRBV18 to TRBJ1-2; a possible D gene is TRBD1 (5 bases). Germline V gene data show CDR1 as KGHSH and CDR2 as LQKENI. The V gene lost 1 base and the J gene lost 1 base, with 16 bases spanning the gap. The CDR3 has 17 amino acids. In DNA form, the CDR3 reads TGTGCCAGCTCACCACGGGGACGACAGCATCTTAACTATGGCTACACCTTC. Translating gives CASSPRGRQHLNYGYTF. The whole variable domain, filled in from reference TRBV18 and TRBJ1-2, reads NAGVMQNPRHLVRRRGQEARLRCSPMKGHSHVYWYRQLPEEGLKFMVYLQKENIIDESGMPKERFSAEFPKEGPSILRIQQVVRGDSAAYFCASSPRGRQHLNYGYTFGSGTRLTVV.

This rearrangement joins TRBV4-2 to TRBJ2-6; no reliable D call. The germline gives CDR1 LGHNA, CDR2 YNFKEQ. Trimming cost V 4 bases and J 0 bases, with 13 bases left between them. The CDR3 runs 17 residues. CDR3 protein: CASSPAYSPSGANVLTF. In DNA form, the CDR3 reads TGTGCCAGCAGCCCGGCTTATTCTCCCTCTGGGGCCAACGTCCTGACTTTC.

The rearrangement joins TRBV27 to TRBJ2-1; D remains unclear. Germline V gives CDR1 MNHEY, CDR2 SMNVEV (reference sequence). Trimming shortened V by 10 bases and J by 0 bases, and 13 bases separated the two germline ends. The CDR3 contains 14 residues. The CDR3 is CATSRVGSYNEQFF. The DNA for the CDR3 is TGTGCCACTTCTAGGGTCGGCTCCTACAATGAGCAGTTCTTC.

V gene TRBV5-1 combines with J gene TRBJ1-6, with D possibly being TRBD1 (6 bases). The CDR3 loop spans 13 amino acids. Germline CDR1 and CDR2: SGHRS and YFSETQ. Trimming removed 1 base from V and 10 bases from J, with 9 bases in between. The CDR3: CASSLTGPSPLHF. CDR3 sequence (DNA): TGCGCCAGCAGCTTGACAGGGCCCTCACCCCTCCACTTT.

This chain connects TRBV25-1 to TRBJ2-5; 8 positions match TRBD2. The CDR3 length is 14 residues. J gave up 6 bases and V 3 bases, and 6 bases lay outside the gene matches. In germline, CDR1 is MGHDK, CDR2 SYGVNS. CDR3 sequence (DNA): TGTGCCAGCAGTGATTCAGGACTAGCCAAGACCCAGTACTTC. Translated: CASSDSGLAKTQYF.

In its sample, this clone was seen once. V gene TRBV18 combines with J gene TRBJ1-1; tentative D call: TRBD1 (6 bases). This CDR3 region has 17 residues. CDR1 KGHSH and CDR2 LQKENI come from the germline V gene. The V end was cut by 6 bases, the J end by 0 bases, with 20 bases between. The CDR3 is CASSGKGGAYMNTEAFF. DNA of the CDR3: TGTGCCAGCTCGGGGAAAGGGGGAGCCTACATGAACACTGAAGCTTTCTTT.

The chain employs TRBV28 and TRBJ1-1, with 10 bases aligning to TRBD1. CDR3 size: 12 residues. The germline V gene has CDR1 MDHEN and CDR2 SYDVKM. Germline trimming cut 2 bases from V and 11 bases from J; bases unmatched to any gene: 2. Here the CDR3 DNA reads TGTGCCAGCAGTTTAGGGACAGGGGTGGCTTTCTTT. Residues: CASSLGTGVAFF.

This chain connects TRBV27 to TRBJ1-2; 9 bases fit TRBD1. The CDR3 loop spans 14 amino acids. Germline-derived CDR1 and CDR2 are MNHEY and SMNVEV (reference sequence). Trimming cost V 6 bases and J 5 bases; bases outside gene matches: 7. Here the CDR3 DNA reads TGTGCCAGCAGCCGATCCGGGACAGGGTATGGCTACACCTTC. It encodes CASSRSGTGYGYTF.

The rearrangement uses TRBV6-1 and TRBJ1-2; D not certain. CDR1 and CDR2 (germline): MNHNS, SASEGT. The CDR3 covers 14 residues. Trimming cost V 5 bases and J 1 base, with 11 bases left between them. The DNA for the CDR3 is TGTGCCAGCAGTCCCCGGGAAGGTAACTATGGCTACACCTTC. This sequence encodes CASSPREGNYGYTF.

V usage is TRBV10-3 and J usage is TRBJ2-3; D perhaps matches TRBD2 (6 bases). V dropped 4 bases and J dropped 1 base, with 12 bases sitting between them. CDR3 length: 15 amino acids. Germline CDR1 ENHRY, CDR2 SYGVKD. CDR3 loop: CAISGSGPGTDTQYF. As DNA, the CDR3 is TGTGCCATCAGTGGTAGCGGTCCCGGCACAGATACGCAGTATTTT.

The V gene is TRBV6-4, the J gene TRBJ1-1; TRBD1 might be the D (6 bases). Germline CDR1 and CDR2: MRHNA and SNTAGT. Trimming took 3 bases from V and 4 from J, leaving 9 bases between them. There are 13 residues in the CDR3. The CDR3 reads CASSEQQGTEAFF. The CDR3 bases are TGTGCCAGCAGTGAGCAACAGGGCACTGAAGCTTTCTTT.

J is TRBJ2-3 and V is TRBV7-2, with 9 bases aligning to TRBD1. V gave up 5 bases and J gave up 3 bases; unmatched junction bases: 6. This CDR3 has 15 amino acids. The germline V gene encodes CDR1 SGHTA and CDR2 FQGNSA. The CDR3 protein is CASSPGTGRTDTQYF. The CDR3 DNA reads TGTGCCAGCAGCCCAGGGACAGGGCGTACAGATACGCAGTATTTT.

On this clone: A junction end diverges from the germline sequence, so it may reflect a read error. This rearrangement joins TRBV11-2 to TRBJ1-1; no definite D call. This CDR3 region has 14 residues. Germline CDR1 reads SGHAT; CDR2 reads FQNNGV. In DNA form, the CDR3 reads TGTGCCAGCCGCTTAGGATACATGAACACTGAAGCTTTCTTT. It translates to CASRLGYMNTEAFF.

The genes are TRBV9 and TRBJ2-7; D ambiguous. V dropped 4 bases and J dropped 1 base, with 9 bases sitting between them. Germline values: CDR1 SGDLS, CDR2 YYNGEE. The CDR3 has 13 amino acids. The DNA for the CDR3 is TGTGCCAGCAGCCCCGGGCCTTCCTACGAGCAGTACTTC. This encodes CASSPGPSYEQYF.

V usage is TRBV10-2 and J usage is TRBJ2-5, with 13 bases matching TRBD2. The length of the CDR3 is 16 residues. Germline CDR1 is WSHSY and CDR2 is SAAADI. V shed 3 bases, J shed 5 bases, and the junction held 6 bases outside the gene matches. The CDR3 spells CASSELAGGLWETQYF. As DNA, the CDR3 is TGCGCCAGCAGTGAACTAGCGGGGGGGCTGTGGGAGACCCAGTACTTC.

This chain connects TRBV6-6 to TRBJ2-2; D call uncertain. With 2 bases removed from V and 0 bases from J, the gap between germline ends came to 10 bases. CDR1 MNHNY and CDR2 SVGAGI come from the germline V gene (reference sequence). This CDR3 contains 16 residues. CDR3 nucleotide sequence: TGTGCCAGCAGTTACCTTGGGCCCCCGAACACCGGGGAGCTGTTTTTT. This translates into CASSYLGPPNTGELFF.

The chain uses TRBV9 and TRBJ2-1, with 15 bases matching TRBD2. J gave up 0 bases and V 7 bases, and 17 bases lay outside the gene matches. The CDR3 covers 21 residues. Looked up from germline, CDR1 is SGDLS and CDR2 is YYNGEE. Here the CDR3 reads CASGFPFNGTSGGSSYNEQFF. CDR3 sequence (DNA): TGTGCCAGCGGGTTTCCCTTTAACGGGACTAGCGGGGGGAGCTCCTACAATGAGCAGTTCTTC.

The rearrangement uses TRBV28 and TRBJ2-3; the D gene is possibly TRBD2 (6 bases). V lost 3 bases and J 2 bases, leaving 12 bases between the germline ends. Germline V CDR1 and CDR2: MDHEN, SYDVKM. This CDR3 region has 15 residues. DNA of the CDR3: TGTGCCAGCAGTTTCTTCGGGGGAAACACAGATACGCAGTATTTT. Its protein product is CASSFFGGNTDTQYF. Drawing the rest from reference TRBV28 and TRBJ2-3, the complete variable domain is DVKVTQSSRYLVKRTGEKVFLECVQDMDHENMFWYRQDPGLGLRLIYFSYDVKMKEKGDIPEGYSVSREKKERFSLILESASTNQTSMYLCASSFFGGNTDTQYFGPGTRLTVL.